This T cell receptor (beta chain) comes out of a study of identical twins. Study-wide results and limits: Beta clonotypes that were abundant in cord blood contained fewer insertions, a pattern absent from memory repertoires.

The V and J ends lost 4 bases and 3 bases, in that order; junction bases with no gene match: 7. The CDR3 length is 15 residues. Per germline, CDR1 SGHRS and CDR2 YFSETQ. There are many counts of this clonotype. The antigen is not known. TCRdb fed the 5' RACE reads into MiXCR, producing one record per CDR3 protein. Of 700,000 to 950,000 distinct CDR3 sequences in the sample, around an eighth were seen once. The data were also submitted as part of a second study, on yellow fever vaccine responses in identical twins.

This sequence joins TRBV5-1 and TRBJ2-1; 7 bases fit TRBD2. The sequencing sample was made of PBMCs. This sequence originates from a woman aged 18-30 years in good health. The CDR3 loop reads CASSQTTSSYNEQFF. The CDR3 coding sequence is TGCGCCAGCAGCCAAACGACTAGCAGCTACAATGAGCAGTTCTTC.